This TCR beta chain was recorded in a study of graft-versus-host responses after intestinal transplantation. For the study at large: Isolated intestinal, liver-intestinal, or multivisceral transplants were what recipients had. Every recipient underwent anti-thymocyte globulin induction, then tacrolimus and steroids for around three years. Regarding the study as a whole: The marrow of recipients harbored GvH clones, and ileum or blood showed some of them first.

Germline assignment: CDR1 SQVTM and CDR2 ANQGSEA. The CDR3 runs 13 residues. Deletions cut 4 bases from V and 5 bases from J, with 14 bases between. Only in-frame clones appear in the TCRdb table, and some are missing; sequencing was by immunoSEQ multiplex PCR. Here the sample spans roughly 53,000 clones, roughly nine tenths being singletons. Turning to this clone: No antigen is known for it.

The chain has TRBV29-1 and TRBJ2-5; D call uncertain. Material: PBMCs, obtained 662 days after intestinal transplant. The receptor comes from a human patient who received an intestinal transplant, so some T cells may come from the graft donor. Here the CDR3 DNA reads TGCAGCGTTGTTTTAGGGTCTCGGGAGACCCAGTACTTC. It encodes CSVVLGSRETQYF.